These 4 T cell receptor beta chains share one sample of origin, sequenced in a study of T cells after yellow fever vaccination. One entry per CDR3 protein, called by TCRdb with MiXCR from the 5' RACE reads. This sample carries hundreds of thousands of distinct CDR3 sequences, 9% to 15% of them seen once, and the ten largest clones take about 15%. The material was PBMCs, obtained on the day of the yellow fever booster vaccination. Source of these receptors: a man younger than 40 who received the YFV17D yellow fever vaccine.

This clonotype was observed a handful of times. The CDR3 protein is CASSSGRSYGYTF. CDR3 DNA sequence: TGTGCCAGCAGCTCCGGACGGAGCTATGGCTACACCTTC. The gene calls are TRBV7-9 and TRBJ1-2; D is unresolved. Germline values: CDR1 SEHNR, CDR2 FQNEAQ (reference sequence). This CDR3 has 13 residues. V lost 4 bases, J lost 4 bases, and 10 bases lay in between.

This clonotype was recorded many times. The chain uses TRBV7-2 and TRBJ1-1, with a possible D match to TRBD1 (6 bases). The germline gives CDR1 SGHTA, CDR2 FQGNSA. The CDR3 has 16 residues. Trimming removed 3 bases at V and 0 bases at J, with 14 bases between. This CDR3 reads CASSFAGGGLNTEAFF. CDR3 DNA: TGTGCCAGCAGCTTCGCGGGGGGCGGGTTGAACACTGAAGCTTTCTTT.

Only a few counts were recorded for this clonotype. This sequence joins TRBV6-5 and TRBJ2-6; D unresolved. CDR1 and CDR2 from the germline V gene are MNHEY and SVGAGI. This CDR3 spans 17 amino acids. Trimming removed 2 bases from V and 0 bases from J, with 11 bases in between. CDR3 amino acids: CASSYGTGSSGANVLTF. The CDR3 DNA sequence: TGTGCCAGCAGTTACGGTACCGGAAGCTCTGGGGCCAACGTCCTGACTTTC.

Only a few counts were recorded for this clonotype. The rearrangement joins TRBV15 to TRBJ2-7; tentative D call: TRBD1 (6 bases). The CDR3 spans 14 residues. Germline assignment: CDR1 LNHNV and CDR2 YYDKDF (reference sequence). V was cut by 5 bases and J by 4 bases, with 15 bases left in between. The chain's CDR3 is CATSLMVQGYEQYF. The CDR3 DNA sequence: TGTGCCACCAGCCTAATGGTACAGGGTTACGAGCAGTACTTC.